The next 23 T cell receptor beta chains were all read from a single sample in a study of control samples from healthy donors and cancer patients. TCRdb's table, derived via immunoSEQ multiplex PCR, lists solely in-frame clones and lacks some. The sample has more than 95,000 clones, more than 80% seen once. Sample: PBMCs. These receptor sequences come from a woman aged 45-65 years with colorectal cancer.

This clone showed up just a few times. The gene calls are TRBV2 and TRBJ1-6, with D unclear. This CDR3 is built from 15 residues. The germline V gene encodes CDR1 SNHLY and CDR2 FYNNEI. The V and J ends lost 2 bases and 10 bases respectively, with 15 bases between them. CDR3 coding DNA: TGTGCCAGCAGTGAATTGGTGGGTGTAGGGTCACCCCTCCACTTT. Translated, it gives CASSELVGVGSPLHF.

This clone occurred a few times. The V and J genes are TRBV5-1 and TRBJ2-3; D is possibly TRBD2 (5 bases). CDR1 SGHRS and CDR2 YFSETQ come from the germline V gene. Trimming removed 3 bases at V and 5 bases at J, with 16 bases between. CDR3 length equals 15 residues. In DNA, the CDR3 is TGCGCCAGCAGCTATGAGGGCGGTGTGGTAGATACGCAGTATTTT. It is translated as CASSYEGGVVDTQYF. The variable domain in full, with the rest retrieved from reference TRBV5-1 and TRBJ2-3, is KAGVTQTPRYLIKTRGQQVTLSCSPISGHRSVSWYQQTPGQGLQFLFEYFSETQRNKGNFPGRFSGRQFSNSRSEMNVSTLELGDSALYLCASSYEGGVVDTQYFGPGTRLTVL.

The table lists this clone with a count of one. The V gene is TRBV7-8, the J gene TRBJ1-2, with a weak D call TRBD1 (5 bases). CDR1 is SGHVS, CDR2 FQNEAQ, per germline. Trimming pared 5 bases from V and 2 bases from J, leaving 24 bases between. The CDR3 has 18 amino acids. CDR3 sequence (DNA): TGTGCCAGCAGCCCCGGCCCCCGTCGAAGGGGCTCCAACTATGGCTACACCTTC. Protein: CASSPGPRRRGSNYGYTF. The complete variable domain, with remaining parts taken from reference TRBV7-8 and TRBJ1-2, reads GAGVSQSPRYKVAKRGQDVALRCDPISGHVSLFWYQQALGQGPEFLTYFQNEAQLDKSGLPSDRFFAERPEGSVSTLKIQRTQQEDSAVYLCASSPGPRRRGSNYGYTFGSGTRLTVV.

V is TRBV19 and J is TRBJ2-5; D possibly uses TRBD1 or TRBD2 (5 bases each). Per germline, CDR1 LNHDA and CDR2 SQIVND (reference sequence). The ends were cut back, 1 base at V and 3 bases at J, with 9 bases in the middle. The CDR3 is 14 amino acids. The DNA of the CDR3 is TGTGCCAGTAGTATAGCCAGAGGGGAAGAGACCCAGTACTTC. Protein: CASSIARGEETQYF.

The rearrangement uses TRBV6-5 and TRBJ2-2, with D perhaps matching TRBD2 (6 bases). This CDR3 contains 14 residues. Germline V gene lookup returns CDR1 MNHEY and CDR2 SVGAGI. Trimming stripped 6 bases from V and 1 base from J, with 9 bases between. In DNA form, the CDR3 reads TGTGCCAGCAGAGCGGGCGGGAACACCGGGGAGCTGTTTTTT. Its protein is CASRAGGNTGELFF.

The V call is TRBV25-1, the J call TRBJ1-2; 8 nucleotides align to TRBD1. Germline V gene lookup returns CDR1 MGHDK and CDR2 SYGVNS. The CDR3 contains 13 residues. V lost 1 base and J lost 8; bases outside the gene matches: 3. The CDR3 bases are TGTGCCAGCAGTGAATCCAGGGGGCACGGCTACACCTTC. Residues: CASSESRGHGYTF.

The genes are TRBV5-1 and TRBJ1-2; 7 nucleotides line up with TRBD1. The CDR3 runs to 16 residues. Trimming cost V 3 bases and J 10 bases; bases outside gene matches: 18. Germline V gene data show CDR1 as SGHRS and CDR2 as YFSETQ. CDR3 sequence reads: CASSSPGGGRAENYTF. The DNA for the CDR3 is TGCGCCAGCAGCTCGCCTGGAGGGGGCCGCGCTGAAAACTACACCTTC.

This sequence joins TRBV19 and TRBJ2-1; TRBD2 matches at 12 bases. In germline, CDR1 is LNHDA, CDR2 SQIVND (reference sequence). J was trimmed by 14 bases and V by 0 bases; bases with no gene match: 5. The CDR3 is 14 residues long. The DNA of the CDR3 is TGTGCCAGTAGTATAGATCTAGCGGGAGGGCCTAAGTTCTTC. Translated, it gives CASSIDLAGGPKFF.

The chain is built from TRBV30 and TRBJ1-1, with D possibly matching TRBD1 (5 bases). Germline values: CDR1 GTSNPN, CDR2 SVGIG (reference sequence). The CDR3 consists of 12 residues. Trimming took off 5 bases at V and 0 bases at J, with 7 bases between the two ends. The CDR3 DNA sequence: TGTGCCTGGGACAGACTGAACACTGAAGCTTTCTTT. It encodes CAWDRLNTEAFF.

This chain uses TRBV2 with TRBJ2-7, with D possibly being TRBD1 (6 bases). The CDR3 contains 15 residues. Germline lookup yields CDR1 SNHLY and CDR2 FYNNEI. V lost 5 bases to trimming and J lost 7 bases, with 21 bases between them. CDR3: CASSFSRGAVGEQYF. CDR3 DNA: TGTGCCAGCAGTTTCAGCAGGGGCGCTGTGGGTGAGCAGTACTTC.

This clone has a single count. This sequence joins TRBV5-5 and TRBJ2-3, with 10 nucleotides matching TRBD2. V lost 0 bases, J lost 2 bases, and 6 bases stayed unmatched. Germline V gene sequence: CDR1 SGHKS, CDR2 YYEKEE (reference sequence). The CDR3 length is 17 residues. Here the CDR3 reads CASSLVLAGMNTDTQYF. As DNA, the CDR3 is TGTGCCAGCAGCTTGGTACTAGCGGGGATGAACACAGATACGCAGTATTTT.

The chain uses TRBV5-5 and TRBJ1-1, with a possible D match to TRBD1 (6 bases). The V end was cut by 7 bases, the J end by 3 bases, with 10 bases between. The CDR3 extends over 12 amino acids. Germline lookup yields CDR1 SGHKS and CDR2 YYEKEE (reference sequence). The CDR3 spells CASGGSYTEAFF. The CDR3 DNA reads TGTGCCAGCGGGGGCTCTTACACTGAAGCTTTCTTT.

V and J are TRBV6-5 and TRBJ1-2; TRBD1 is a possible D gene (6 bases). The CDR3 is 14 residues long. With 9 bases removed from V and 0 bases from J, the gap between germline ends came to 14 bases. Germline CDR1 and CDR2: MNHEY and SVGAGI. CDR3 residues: CASSAGDSNYGYTF. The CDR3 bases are TGTGCCAGTTCGGCAGGGGACTCTAACTATGGCTACACCTTC.

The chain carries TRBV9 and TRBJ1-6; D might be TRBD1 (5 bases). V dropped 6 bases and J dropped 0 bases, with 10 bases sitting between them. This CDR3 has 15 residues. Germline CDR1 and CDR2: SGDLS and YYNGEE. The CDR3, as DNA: TGTGCCAGCACCGCGGGGGGCTCCTATAATTCACCCCTCCACTTT. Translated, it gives CASTAGGSYNSPLHF.

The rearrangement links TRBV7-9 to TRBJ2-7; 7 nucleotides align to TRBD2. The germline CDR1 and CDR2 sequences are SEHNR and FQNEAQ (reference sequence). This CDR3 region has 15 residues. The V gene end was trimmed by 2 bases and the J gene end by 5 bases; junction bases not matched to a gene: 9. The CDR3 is CASSLRGGDYNEQYF. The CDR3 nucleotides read TGTGCCAGCAGCTTACGGGGAGGGGACTACAACGAGCAGTACTTC.

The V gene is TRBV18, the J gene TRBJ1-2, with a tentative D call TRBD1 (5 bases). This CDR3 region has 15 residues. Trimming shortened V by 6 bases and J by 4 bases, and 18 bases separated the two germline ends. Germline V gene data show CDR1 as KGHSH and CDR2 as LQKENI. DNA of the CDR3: TGTGCCAGCTCCCCCCTTGAGGGACCGAGCTATGGCTACACCTTC. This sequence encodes CASSPLEGPSYGYTF.

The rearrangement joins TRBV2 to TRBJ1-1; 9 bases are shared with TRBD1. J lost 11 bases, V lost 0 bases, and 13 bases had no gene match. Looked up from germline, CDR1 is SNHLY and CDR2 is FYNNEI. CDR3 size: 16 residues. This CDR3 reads CASSEAGQGAWTGAFF. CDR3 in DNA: TGTGCCAGCAGTGAAGCGGGACAGGGAGCTTGGACTGGGGCTTTCTTT.

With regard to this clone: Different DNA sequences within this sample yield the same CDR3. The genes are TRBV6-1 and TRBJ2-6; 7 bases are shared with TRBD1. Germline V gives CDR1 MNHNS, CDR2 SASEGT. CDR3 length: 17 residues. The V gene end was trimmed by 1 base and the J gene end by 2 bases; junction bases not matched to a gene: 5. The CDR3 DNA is TGTGCCAGCAGTGAAGACAGGGGTAGAGCTGGGGCCAACGTCCTGACTTTC. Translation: CASSEDRGRAGANVLTF.

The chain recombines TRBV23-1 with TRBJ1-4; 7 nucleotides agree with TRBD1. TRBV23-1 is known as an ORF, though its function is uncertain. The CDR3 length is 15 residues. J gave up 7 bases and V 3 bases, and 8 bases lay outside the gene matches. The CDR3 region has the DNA TGCGCCAGCAGTCATCCCGAGGGGGCCGGTGAAAAACTGTTTTTT. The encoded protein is CASSHPEGAGEKLFF.

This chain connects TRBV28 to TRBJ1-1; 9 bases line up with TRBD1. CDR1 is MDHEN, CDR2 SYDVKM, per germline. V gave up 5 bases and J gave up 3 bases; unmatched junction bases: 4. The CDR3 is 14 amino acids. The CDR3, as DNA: TGTGCCAGCAGTCCGGGGACAGGGCACACTGAAGCTTTCTTT. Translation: CASSPGTGHTEAFF.

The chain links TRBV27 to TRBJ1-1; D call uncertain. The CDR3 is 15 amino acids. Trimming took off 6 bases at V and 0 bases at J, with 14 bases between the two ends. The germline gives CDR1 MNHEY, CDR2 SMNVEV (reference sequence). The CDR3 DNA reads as TGTGCCAGCAGAACCCCTTGGGGAATGAACACTGAAGCTTTCTTT. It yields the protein CASRTPWGMNTEAFF.

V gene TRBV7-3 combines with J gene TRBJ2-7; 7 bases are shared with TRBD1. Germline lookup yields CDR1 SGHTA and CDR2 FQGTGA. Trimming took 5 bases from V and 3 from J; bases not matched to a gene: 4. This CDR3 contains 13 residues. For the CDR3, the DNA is TGTGCCAGCAGCCCACGGACAGGCTACGAGCAGTACTTC. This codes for CASSPRTGYEQYF.

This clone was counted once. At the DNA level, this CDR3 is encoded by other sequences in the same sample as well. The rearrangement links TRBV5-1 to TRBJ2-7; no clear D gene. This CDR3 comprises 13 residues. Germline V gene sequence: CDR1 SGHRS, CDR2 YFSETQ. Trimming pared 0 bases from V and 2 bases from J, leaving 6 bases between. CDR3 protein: CASSLATTYEQYF. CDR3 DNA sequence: TGCGCCAGCAGCTTGGCTACTACCTACGAGCAGTACTTC.